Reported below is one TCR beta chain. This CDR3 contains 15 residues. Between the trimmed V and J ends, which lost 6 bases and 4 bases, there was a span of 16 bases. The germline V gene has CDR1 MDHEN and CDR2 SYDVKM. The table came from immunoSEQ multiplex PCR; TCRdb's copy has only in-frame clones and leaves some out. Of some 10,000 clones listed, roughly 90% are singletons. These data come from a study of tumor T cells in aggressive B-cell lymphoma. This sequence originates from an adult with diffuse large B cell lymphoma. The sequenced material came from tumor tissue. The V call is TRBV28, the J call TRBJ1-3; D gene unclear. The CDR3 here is CASSPPQRVGNTIYF. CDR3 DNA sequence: TGTGCCAGCAGCCCCCCTCAGAGGGTAGGAAACACCATATATTTT.